The 31 T cell receptor beta chains in this list originate from one sample, sequenced in a study of cytomegalovirus exposure and HLA in healthy donors. PCR was performed using 60 Vbeta and 13 Jbeta primers. Only in-frame clones appear in the TCRdb table, and some are missing; sequencing was by immunoSEQ multiplex PCR. This sample yields 60,000 or so clones, of which about 80% are seen a single time; approximately 3.4% belongs to the top ten. The sample was PBMCs. The receptors come from a woman between 35 and 50 years old in good health and CMV-seropositive.

This CDR3 reads CASSEPGQGNYGYTF. For the CDR3, the DNA is TGTGCCAGCAGCGAACCGGGACAGGGTAACTATGGCTACACCTTC. The chain joins TRBV25-1 to TRBJ1-2; 9 bases map to TRBD1. CDR1 MGHDK and CDR2 SYGVNS come from the germline V gene. This CDR3 spans 15 amino acids. Unmatched junction bases numbered 6, after V lost 6 bases and J lost 1 base.

Concerning this clone: The sample has other DNA sequences that encode this CDR3 too. The rearrangement joins TRBV1 to TRBJ2-3; the table's D call, TRBD2, has no DNA check behind it. TRBV1 is classified as a pseudogene. The CDR3 spans 18 residues. The CDR3 DNA follows: TGCACCAGCCCCGGGGGGGCTAGCGGGGGTCACCGCACAGATACGCAGTATTTT. Translation: CTSPGGASGGHRTDTQYF.

CDR3 in amino acids: CASITGSSYNEQFF. CDR3 DNA: TGTGCCAGCATAACAGGGAGCTCCTACAATGAGCAGTTCTTC. The chain has TRBV6-1 and TRBJ2-1; possibly TRBD1 for D (6 bases). V lost 7 bases, J lost 0 bases, and 10 bases lay in between. The CDR3 extends over 14 amino acids. The germline gives CDR1 MNHNS, CDR2 SASEGT.

This clone occurred once. CDR3: CAISDGQGYEQYF. The CDR3 DNA sequence: TGTGCCATCAGTGATGGACAGGGCTACGAGCAGTACTTC. The rearrangement links TRBV10-3 to TRBJ2-7, with 8 bases fitting TRBD1. Germline assignment: CDR1 ENHRY and CDR2 SYGVKD. V was pared by 3 bases and J by 3 bases, with 1 base of the junction left unmatched. The CDR3 runs 13 residues.

The chain links TRBV19 to TRBJ1-4; D perhaps matches TRBD1 (5 bases). Germline-derived CDR1 and CDR2 are LNHDA and SQIVND (reference sequence). The CDR3 runs 15 residues. V was clipped by 3 bases and J by 5 bases, with 13 bases between them. Here the CDR3 DNA reads TGTGCCAGTAGTATTCGCCACCAGGGAAATGAAAAACTGTTTTTT. This gives the protein CASSIRHQGNEKLFF.

The rearrangement links TRBV15 to TRBJ2-5; 7 bases are a match to TRBD1. Germline lookup yields CDR1 LNHNV and CDR2 YYDKDF (reference sequence). CDR3 length: 15 amino acids. V lost 4 bases and J lost 2; bases outside the gene matches: 7. The CDR3 nucleotides read TGTGCCACCAGCACCCGGGACAGTCTGCAAGAGACCCAGTACTTC. Translation: CATSTRDSLQETQYF. Full variable domain (missing parts from reference TRBV15 and TRBJ2-5): DAMVIQNPRYQVTQFGKPVTLSCSQTLNHNVMYWYQQKSSQAPKLLFHYYDKDFNNEADTPDNFQSRRPNTSFCFLDIRSPGLGDTAMYLCATSTRDSLQETQYFGPGTRLLVL.

This clone came up a few times. The J gene is TRBJ1-4, the V gene TRBV5-4; D unresolved. The V gene's germline CDR1 is SGHNT and CDR2 YYREEE (reference sequence). V was pared by 4 bases and J by 11 bases, with 9 bases between. CDR3 length equals 11 residues. The CDR3 reads CASSPAEKLFF. In DNA form, the CDR3 reads TGTGCCAGCAGCCCGGCGGAGAAACTGTTTTTT.

This sequence joins TRBV7-9 and TRBJ2-5; 9 bases align to TRBD1. Trimming at V came to 5 bases and at J to 5 bases, leaving 6 bases not matched to a gene. The CDR3 extends over 14 amino acids. Germline loops: CDR1 SEHNR, CDR2 FQNEAQ (reference sequence). The DNA for the CDR3 is TGTGCCAGCAGCCTACAGGGGGCGAAGGAGACCCAGTACTTC. Protein sequence: CASSLQGAKETQYF.

This clone was counted only a few times. This chain joins TRBV5-1 and TRBJ2-7, with 11 bases aligning to TRBD1. Germline values: CDR1 SGHRS, CDR2 YFSETQ. This CDR3 contains 14 residues. V trimming: 5 bases; J trimming: 5 bases; junction bases outside the gene matches: 6. The CDR3 region is CASRSWTGGDEQYF. The CDR3 DNA sequence: TGCGCCAGCAGATCCTGGACAGGGGGCGACGAGCAGTACTTC. Full variable domain (outside the CDR3, taken from reference TRBV5-1 and TRBJ2-7): KAGVTQTPRYLIKTRGQQVTLSCSPISGHRSVSWYQQTPGQGLQFLFEYFSETQRNKGNFPGRFSGRQFSNSRSEMNVSTLELGDSALYLCASRSWTGGDEQYFGPGTRLTVT.

V gene TRBV27 combines with J gene TRBJ2-3; D perhaps matches TRBD1 (6 bases). The CDR3 consists of 16 residues. V was shortened by 2 bases and J by 4 bases, with 16 bases between the two germline ends. Germline CDR1 is MNHEY and CDR2 is SMNVEV (reference sequence). The CDR3: CASSLRARGISDTQYF. CDR3 in DNA: TGTGCCAGCAGTTTACGGGCCAGGGGAATATCAGATACGCAGTATTTT.

The rearrangement uses TRBV6-1 and TRBJ2-3, with D unresolved. This CDR3 is 13 amino acids long. Trimming cost V 4 bases and J 5 bases, with 10 bases left between them. CDR1 is MNHNS, CDR2 SASEGT, per germline. The CDR3 loop is CASSGQSGDTQYF. The CDR3 DNA reads TGTGCCAGCAGTGGTCAGTCGGGAGATACGCAGTATTTT.

V and J are TRBV6-1 and TRBJ1-4; D remains unclear. Germline loops: CDR1 MNHNS, CDR2 SASEGT. The CDR3 has 14 residues. Trimming took off 6 bases at V and 4 bases at J, with 12 bases between the two ends. CDR3 residues: CASSPRGSNEKLFF. The CDR3 nucleotides read TGTGCCAGCAGCCCCAGAGGGAGTAATGAAAAACTGTTTTTT.

The rearrangement joins TRBV11-2 to TRBJ2-3; no reliable D call. The ends were cut back, 5 bases at V and 2 bases at J, with 14 bases in the middle. The CDR3 runs to 15 residues. From germline, CDR1 is SGHAT and CDR2 FQNNGV. The CDR3 coding sequence is TGTGCCAGCAGCATCGGAGTAGGATACACAGATACGCAGTATTTT. Protein: CASSIGVGYTDTQYF.

This sequence joins TRBV5-1 and TRBJ2-3, with D perhaps matching TRBD1 (5 bases). The germline V gene encodes CDR1 SGHRS and CDR2 YFSETQ. The V end was cut by 2 bases, the J end by 2 bases, with 15 bases between. There are 16 residues in the CDR3. CDR3 in DNA: TGCGCCAGCAGCTTAGTAACAGGACGGGCCACAGATACGCAGTATTTT. Translation: CASSLVTGRATDTQYF.

The rearrangement joins TRBV5-1 to TRBJ1-2, with 8 bases lining up with TRBD1. Trimming cost V 4 bases and J 10 bases; bases outside gene matches: 15. The CDR3 runs to 15 residues. The V gene's germline CDR1 is SGHRS and CDR2 YFSETQ. The CDR3 loop is CASSVDLKGQEDYTF. In DNA, the CDR3 is TGCGCCAGCAGCGTCGACTTGAAGGGACAGGAAGACTACACCTTC.

The chain couples TRBV28 to TRBJ1-3; the D is unclear. Trimming stripped 2 bases from V and 1 base from J, with 6 bases between. CDR1 is MDHEN and CDR2 is SYDVKM in the germline V gene. The length of the CDR3 is 14 residues. The CDR3 spells CASSLRHSGNTIYF. In nucleotides, the CDR3 is TGTGCCAGCAGTTTAAGACATTCTGGAAACACCATATATTTT.

The genes are TRBV4-1 and TRBJ2-2, with TRBD2 as a possible D gene (7 bases). Trimming cost V 1 base and J 4 bases, with 13 bases left between them. Germline-derived CDR1 and CDR2 are MGHRA and YSYEKL. The CDR3 length is 16 residues. CDR3 in DNA: TGCGCCAGCAGCCAAGGGGGGGGGCGAGGCACCGGGGAGCTGTTTTTT. Translated, it gives CASSQGGGRGTGELFF.

V gene TRBV18 combines with J gene TRBJ2-3, with 7 bases aligning to TRBD2. CDR3 length equals 17 residues. Germline CDR1 reads KGHSH; CDR2 reads LQKENI. Trimming at V came to 2 bases and at J to 4 bases, leaving 12 bases not matched to a gene. This CDR3 reads CASSPYPSGSAADTQYF. The CDR3 coding sequence is TGTGCCAGCTCACCATATCCTAGCGGTTCCGCCGCAGATACGCAGTATTTT.

The V and J genes are TRBV6-1 and TRBJ1-6; tentatively, D is TRBD1 (6 bases). The V and J ends lost 6 bases and 16 bases respectively, with 16 bases between them. Germline CDR1 and CDR2: MNHNS and SASEGT. The CDR3 contains 12 residues. The chain's CDR3 is CASRGPGVQLHF. In DNA form, the CDR3 reads TGTGCCAGCAGAGGACCAGGGGTACAGCTCCACTTT.

J is TRBJ2-3 and V is TRBV4-1, with 7 bases matching TRBD1. V dropped 5 bases and J dropped 3; count of bases not matched to a gene: 11. Germline V gene lookup returns CDR1 MGHRA and CDR2 YSYEKL. There are 16 residues in the CDR3. The CDR3 DNA is TGCGCCAGCAGCAATAGGGACAGAACTATTACAGATACGCAGTATTTT. Its protein is CASSNRDRTITDTQYF.

DNA for the CDR3: TGTGCCAGCAGTGAAAGGGAGGACAGGCGAGAGACCCAGTACTTC. This sequence encodes CASSEREDRRETQYF. The V and J genes are TRBV6-1 and TRBJ2-5; possibly TRBD1 for D (7 bases). From germline, CDR1 is MNHNS and CDR2 SASEGT. This CDR3 is 15 amino acids long. V lost 2 bases and J 4 bases, leaving 14 bases between the germline ends.

The J gene is TRBJ1-4, the V gene TRBV7-2; 8 bases agree with TRBD1. Germline V lookup: CDR1 SGHTA, CDR2 FQGNSA. This CDR3 has 14 amino acids. The V gene end was trimmed by 5 bases and the J gene end by 2 bases; junction bases not matched to a gene: 1. CDR3 loop: CASSRDRTNEKLFF. CDR3 nucleotide sequence: TGTGCCAGCAGCCGGGACAGGACTAATGAAAAACTGTTTTTT.

The V call is TRBV23-1, the J call TRBJ1-1; D is unresolved. TRBV23-1 qualifies as an ORF whose function is uncertain. V lost 4 bases and J lost 1, with 10 bases in between. CDR3 length: 14 amino acids. The CDR3 DNA is TGCGCCAGCAGTCCCCCCTCGAGGAACACTGAAGCTTTCTTT. This sequence encodes CASSPPSRNTEAFF.

The sample holds one count of this clone. The chain joins TRBV19 to TRBJ1-6; D unresolved. The germline V and J ends were trimmed by 0 bases and 7 bases, with 10 bases remaining between them. There are 15 residues in the CDR3. The germline V gene encodes CDR1 LNHDA and CDR2 SQIVND (reference sequence). The CDR3 reads CASSIDLGRNSPLHF. The DNA of the CDR3 is TGTGCCAGTAGTATAGACCTTGGCAGGAATTCACCCCTCCACTTT.

V and J are TRBV11-2 and TRBJ2-5; TRBD2 agrees at 7 bases. The ends lost 4 bases at V and 2 bases at J; junction bases unmatched: 4. Per germline, CDR1 SGHAT and CDR2 FQNNGV. This CDR3 spans 14 amino acids. The CDR3 protein is CASSSGTNQETQYF. The CDR3 DNA follows: TGTGCCAGCAGCTCCGGGACTAATCAAGAGACCCAGTACTTC.

This chain connects TRBV6-5 to TRBJ2-2, with 10 bases lining up with TRBD1. Germline V gene lookup returns CDR1 MNHEY and CDR2 SVGAGI. CDR3 length: 15 residues. V was clipped by 5 bases and J by 7 bases; unmatched bases: 7. This chain's CDR3 is CASSVDRGLVGELFF. The CDR3 nucleotides are TGTGCCAGCAGTGTCGACAGGGGGCTTGTCGGGGAGCTGTTTTTT.

In its sample, this clone was seen a few times. The rearrangement uses TRBV11-2 and TRBJ2-3; 9 positions match TRBD1. The CDR3 covers 15 residues. V lost 3 bases and J lost 1; bases outside the gene matches: 2. Germline loops: CDR1 SGHAT, CDR2 FQNNGV. CDR3: CASSFRDRGTDTQYF. As DNA, the CDR3 is TGTGCCAGCAGCTTTCGGGACAGGGGCACAGATACGCAGTATTTT.

The rearrangement joins TRBV14 to TRBJ2-5, with 8 nucleotides matching TRBD2. Germline loops: CDR1 SGHDN, CDR2 FVKESK. The CDR3 is made up of 16 amino acids. V shed 5 bases, J shed 1 base, and the junction held 9 bases outside the gene matches. The CDR3 loop reads CASSDLAGPLQETQYF. The CDR3, as DNA: TGTGCCAGCAGCGATCTAGCGGGCCCCCTCCAAGAGACCCAGTACTTC.

The chain recombines TRBV7-3 with TRBJ1-1, with D hard to call. The CDR3 consists of 13 residues. Germline V lookup: CDR1 SGHTA, CDR2 FQGTGA. Trimming cost V 0 bases and J 4 bases, with 6 bases left between them. The CDR3 spells CASSLTHGTEAFF. In nucleotides, the CDR3 is TGTGCCAGCAGCTTAACCCACGGCACTGAAGCTTTCTTT.

The chain uses TRBV4-1 and TRBJ1-1; 7 positions match TRBD1. The length of the CDR3 is 12 residues. Germline V gives CDR1 MGHRA, CDR2 YSYEKL. V gave up 3 bases and J gave up 7 bases; unmatched junction bases: 2. The CDR3 sequence is CASSQTGYEAFF. CDR3 DNA: TGCGCCAGCAGCCAGACAGGGTATGAAGCTTTCTTT.

V is TRBV5-6 and J is TRBJ1-1; tentatively, D is TRBD1 (6 bases). This CDR3 has 18 residues. With 4 bases removed from V and 0 bases from J, the gap between germline ends came to 22 bases. Germline V gene data show CDR1 as SGHDT and CDR2 as YYEEEE. The CDR3 bases are TGTGCCAGCAGCCCCGCCGTCCCGGGACATTCAATGAACACTGAAGCTTTCTTT. Translated: CASSPAVPGHSMNTEAFF.